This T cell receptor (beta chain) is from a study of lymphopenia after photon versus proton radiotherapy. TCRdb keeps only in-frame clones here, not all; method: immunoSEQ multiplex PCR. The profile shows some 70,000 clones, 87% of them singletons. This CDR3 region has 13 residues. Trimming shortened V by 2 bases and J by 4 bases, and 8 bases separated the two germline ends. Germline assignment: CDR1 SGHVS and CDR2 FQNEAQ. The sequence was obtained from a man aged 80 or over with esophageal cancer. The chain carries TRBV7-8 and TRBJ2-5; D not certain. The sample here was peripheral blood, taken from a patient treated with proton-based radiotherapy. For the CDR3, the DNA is TGTGCCAGCAGCTTAAATCATGGAGAGACCCAGTACTTC. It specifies CASSLNHGETQYF.